The clone carrying this T cell receptor (beta chain) was detected once. What it binds is not known. The entry originates in a study of memory CD4+ T cells and cytomegalovirus serostatus. About the research overall: Donors were healthy Belgian adults, 10 or so CMV seropositive and roughly 25 seronegative. Study outcomes and limitations: Suggested: most of the CMV-linked TCR signature lies in CD4+ memory cells.

V was clipped by 5 bases and J by 1 base; unmatched bases: 4. This CDR3 is built from 14 residues. Germline V CDR1 and CDR2: SGHTA, FQGNSA. Using immunoSEQ multiplex PCR, the repertoire was profiled, and TCRdb retains in-frame clones only, with some absent. This table holds 45,000 to 70,000 clones, approximately 81% found once. The sort gate was single viable CD3+CD4+CD8-CD45RO+ cells for memory CD4+ T cells. The rearrangement uses TRBV7-2 and TRBJ1-1, with 7 bases aligning to TRBD1. The TCR originated in an adult in good health and CMV-seronegative. Some clones in this sample may be carry-over from other donors' samples. The sample taken for sequencing was memory CD4+ T cells from blood. The CDR3, as DNA: TGTGCCAGCAGCACCTGGACAGGGAACACTGAAGCTTTCTTT. It is translated as CASSTWTGNTEAFF.